This TCR beta chain is from a study of blood T cell repertoires in COVID-19. Study as a whole: In each case, the material was cDNA or gDNA derived from T cells, B-cell-depleted T cells, or PBMCs.

Method: immunoSEQ multiplex PCR; TCRdb's copy keeps in-frame clones and lacks some. The data contain about 43,000 clones, about nine tenths of them singletons. CDR1 is MNHNY and CDR2 is SVGAGI in the germline V gene (reference sequence). The CDR3 has 12 amino acids. Trimming pared 3 bases from V and 9 bases from J, leaving 9 bases between. This TCR derives from a man aged 55 to 70 with active COVID-19. Input material: peripheral blood. The rearrangement links TRBV6-6 to TRBJ2-1, with D hard to call. For the CDR3, the DNA is TGTGCCAGCAGTTATAGTGAGCTTGAGCAGTTCTTC. This gives the protein CASSYSELEQFF.